This TCR beta chain was identified during a study of cytomegalovirus exposure and HLA in healthy donors. Whole-study results and caveats: In a later analysis, productive TCRs from donors in an Asian-associated ancestry cluster reportedly carried fewer N-insertions than the cohort mean.

As for this clone: What it recognizes is unknown.

PCR employed 60 Vbeta and 13 Jbeta primers. TCRdb's table, derived via immunoSEQ multiplex PCR, lists solely in-frame clones and lacks some. The profile shows about 50,000 clones, around three quarters of them singletons. Trimming removed 1 base at V and 7 bases at J, with 8 bases between. CDR3 length: 13 amino acids. CDR1 and CDR2 (germline): GTSNPN, SVGIG (reference sequence). The V and J genes are TRBV30 and TRBJ1-6; possibly TRBD1 for D (6 bases). Sequenced material: PBMCs. This clonotype was sampled from a man in his thirties or forties in good health and CMV-seropositive. The CDR3 DNA sequence: TGTGCCTGGAGTGAGCAGGGGAATTCACCCCTCCACTTT. Protein: CAWSEQGNSPLHF.